What follows are 5 T cell receptor beta chains derived from one specimen sequenced in a study of blood T cell repertoires in COVID-19. The data were produced by immunoSEQ multiplex PCR, yet TCRdb's version contains in-frame clones alone and is incomplete. The repertoire holds 250,000 or so clones, roughly 86% seen once, with around 0.8% in the top ten. Material: peripheral blood. The source of these receptors is a woman in her 30s with acute or convalescent COVID-19.

The J gene is TRBJ2-1, the V gene TRBV14; 7 positions agree with TRBD2. V shed 1 base, J shed 3 bases, and the junction held 9 bases outside the gene matches. Per the germline V gene, CDR1 is SGHDN and CDR2 is FVKESK. This CDR3 has 17 amino acids. CDR3 amino acids: CASSQAHPGLIYNEQFF. In DNA, the CDR3 is TGTGCCAGCAGCCAAGCGCACCCGGGACTAATCTACAATGAGCAGTTCTTC.

Only a few counts were recorded for this clone. The chain employs TRBV9 and TRBJ2-4, with TRBD2 matching over 9 bases. Germline V CDR1 and CDR2: SGDLS, YYNGEE. The CDR3 spans 18 residues. V was pared by 6 bases and J by 0 bases, with 13 bases of the junction left unmatched. CDR3 sequence reads: CASIYGLAGTLAKNIQYF. The CDR3 nucleotides read TGTGCCAGCATATACGGGCTAGCGGGAACCCTAGCCAAAAACATTCAGTACTTC.

The rearrangement joins TRBV5-6 to TRBJ2-7; possibly TRBD2 for D (6 bases). Trimming pared 5 bases from V and 1 base from J, leaving 7 bases between. Germline values: CDR1 SGHDT, CDR2 YYEEEE. The CDR3 extends over 12 amino acids. CDR3 nucleotides: TGTGCCAGCAGGGGGAGGTCCTACGAGCAGTACTTC. Translating it yields CASRGRSYEQYF.

The chain combines TRBV19 with TRBJ2-7; D not resolved. V lost 4 bases and J 0 bases, leaving 16 bases between the germline ends. Germline V gene data show CDR1 as LNHDA and CDR2 as SQIVND (reference sequence). The length of the CDR3 is 16 residues. Written as DNA, the CDR3 is TGTGCCAGTAGTAGGAGAGACCGTGGCTTCTCCTACGAGCAGTACTTC. This translates into CASSRRDRGFSYEQYF.

The chain combines TRBV7-8 with TRBJ2-7; 8 bases map to TRBD1. V was pared by 5 bases and J by 2 bases, with 8 bases of the junction left unmatched. The CDR3 is made up of 15 amino acids. Per the germline V gene, CDR1 is SGHVS and CDR2 is FQNEAQ. The CDR3 sequence is CASSNKGTGAYEQYF. CDR3 nucleotides: TGTGCCAGCAGCAACAAGGGGACAGGCGCCTACGAGCAGTACTTC.